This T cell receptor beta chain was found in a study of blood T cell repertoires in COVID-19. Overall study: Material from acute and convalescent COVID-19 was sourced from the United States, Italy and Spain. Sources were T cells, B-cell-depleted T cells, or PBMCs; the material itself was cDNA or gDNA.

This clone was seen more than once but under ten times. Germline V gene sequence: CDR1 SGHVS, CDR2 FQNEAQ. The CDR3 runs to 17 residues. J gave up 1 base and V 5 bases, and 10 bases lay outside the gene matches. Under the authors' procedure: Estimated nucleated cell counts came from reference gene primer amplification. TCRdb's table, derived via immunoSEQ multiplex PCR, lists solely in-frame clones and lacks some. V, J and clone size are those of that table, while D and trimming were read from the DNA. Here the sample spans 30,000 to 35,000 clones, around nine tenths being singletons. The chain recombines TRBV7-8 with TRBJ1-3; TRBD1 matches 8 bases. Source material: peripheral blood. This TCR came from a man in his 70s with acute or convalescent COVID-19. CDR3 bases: TGTGCCAGCAGCCCGGTCCGGACAGGGCTATCTGGAAACACCATATATTTT. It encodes CASSPVRTGLSGNTIYF.